The 3 T cell receptor beta chains reported below all come from one sample, sequenced in a study of OX40 agonist ivuxolimab in advanced cancers. Assay: immunoSEQ multiplex PCR; the TCRdb copy retains only in-frame clones and omits some. The sample holds about 18,000 clones, over 60% seen once. Sequences were derived from CD4+ or CD8+ T cells sorted from blood, sampled in a trial of the OX40 agonist ivuxolimab. These receptors originate from an adult with an advanced solid tumor such as melanoma, head and neck, liver or kidney cancer.

The chain has TRBV9 and TRBJ2-1, with 10 bases that match TRBD2. V shed 4 bases, J shed 6 bases, and the junction held 7 bases outside the gene matches. There are 15 residues in the CDR3. CDR1 SGDLS and CDR2 YYNGEE come from the germline V gene. DNA for the CDR3: TGTGCCAGCAGCACAGCAGGACTAGCGGCCAATGAGCAGTTCTTC. It is translated as CASSTAGLAANEQFF.

Relative to its sample, this clone is medium-sized (0.01 to 0.1%). The chain links TRBV19 to TRBJ2-2; D gene ambiguous. This CDR3 has 11 amino acids. V was trimmed by 7 bases and J by 6 bases, leaving 6 bases between them. From germline, CDR1 is LNHDA and CDR2 SQIVND (reference sequence). CDR3 nucleotides: TGTGCCAGTAAATTCTCCGGGGAGCTGTTTTTT. It yields the protein CASKFSGELFF.

This sequence joins TRBV4-1 and TRBJ1-1, with D unclear. Trimming pared 1 base from V and 0 bases from J, leaving 6 bases between. Germline CDR1 and CDR2: MGHRA and YSYEKL. The CDR3 is 14 residues long. Written as DNA, the CDR3 is TGCGCCAGCAGCCAAGCAGTCATGAACACTGAAGCTTTCTTT. It translates to CASSQAVMNTEAFF.